The 25 T cell receptor beta chains reported below all come from one sample, sequenced in a study of control samples from healthy donors and cancer patients. The repertoire was sequenced with immunoSEQ multiplex PCR; TCRdb's copy has only in-frame clones and lacks some. The repertoire holds about 120,000 clones, with roughly nine tenths as singletons. Input material: blood. The receptors originated from a woman between 18 and 29 years old in good health.

This sequence joins TRBV24-1 and TRBJ1-5; unclear D gene. With 3 bases removed from V and 6 bases from J, the gap between germline ends came to 11 bases. CDR1 and CDR2 from the germline V gene are KGHDR and SFDVKD. The CDR3 sequence is 14 residues long. The CDR3 bases are TGTGCCACCAGTGATACCCTCATAGGTCAGCCCCAGCATTTT. It is translated as CATSDTLIGQPQHF.

The V gene is TRBV19, the J gene TRBJ2-2; 7 bases fit TRBD1. The germline V gene has CDR1 LNHDA and CDR2 SQIVND (reference sequence). The J segment lost 2 bases and the V segment lost 11 bases, leaving 8 bases of the junction unmatched. CDR3 length equals 14 residues. CDR3 DNA: TGTGCCTCTAAAGCAGGGGGAAACACCGGGGAGCTGTTTTTT. Translating gives CASKAGGNTGELFF.

This chain joins TRBV6-6 and TRBJ2-2; no definite D call. The CDR3 length is 13 residues. V was cut by 6 bases and J by 2 bases, with 7 bases left in between. Germline CDR1 reads MNHNY; CDR2 reads SVGAGI (reference sequence). CDR3 DNA sequence: TGTGCCAGCAGGCCCGTCAACACCGGGGAGCTGTTTTTT. As protein: CASRPVNTGELFF.

The V and J genes are TRBV3-1 (or the pseudogene TRBV3-2) and TRBJ2-2; D might be TRBD1 (5 bases). Trimming left V 6 bases short and J 5 bases short, with 16 bases between. The CDR3 length is 15 residues. Germline V gene lookup returns CDR1 LGHDT and CDR2 YNNKEL (reference sequence). In DNA, the CDR3 is TGTGCCAGCAGACAGGCTCAGGGCTGTACCGGGGAGCTGTTTTTT. Its translation is CASRQAQGCTGELFF.

The rearrangement links TRBV5-5 to TRBJ2-7; possibly TRBD1 for D (5 bases). V was pared by 0 bases and J by 2 bases, with 21 bases between. This CDR3 is built from 18 residues. Germline CDR1 reads SGHKS; CDR2 reads YYEKEE (reference sequence). CDR3 nucleotides: TGTGCCAGCAGCTTGGCCCAATCCACCGGCAGGGAAACCTACGAGCAGTACTTC. It is translated as CASSLAQSTGRETYEQYF.

This clone came up once. The chain uses TRBV18 and TRBJ1-5, with a possible D match to TRBD1 (5 bases). CDR1 and CDR2 (germline): KGHSH, LQKENI. The CDR3 runs 16 residues. V was clipped by 0 bases and J by 3 bases, with 12 bases between them. CDR3 bases: TGTGCCAGCTCACCACCCGGGCAGGGACTCAATCAGCCCCAGCATTTT. Translated: CASSPPGQGLNQPQHF.

This rearrangement joins TRBV29-1 to TRBJ1-1; 7 bases fit TRBD1. Germline V CDR1 and CDR2: SQVTM, ANQGSEA. CDR3 length: 13 amino acids. With V trimmed by 5 bases and J by 1 base, 4 bases remained unmatched. CDR3: CSVFRGRNTEAFF. CDR3 nucleotides: TGCAGCGTTTTCAGGGGGAGGAACACTGAAGCTTTCTTT.

The chain employs TRBV11-2 and TRBJ2-1; D perhaps matches TRBD2 (5 bases). The CDR3 totals 15 residues. V was shortened by 7 bases and J by 3 bases, with 16 bases between the two germline ends. Germline values: CDR1 SGHAT, CDR2 FQNNGV. The CDR3 coding sequence is TGTGCCAGCACCCAGCTCAACGGGGTCTACAATGAGCAGTTCTTC. It specifies CASTQLNGVYNEQFF.

The J gene is TRBJ1-4, the V gene TRBV10-1; D is ambiguous. CDR3 length: 15 residues. V was trimmed by 0 bases and J by 0 bases, leaving 5 bases between them. CDR1 is WNHNN and CDR2 is SYGVQD in the germline V gene (reference sequence). CDR3 DNA: TGCGCCAGCAGTGAGTCGAGTGCAACTAATGAAAAACTGTTTTTT. Its protein product is CASSESSATNEKLFF.

J is TRBJ1-2 and V is TRBV4-3; 9 positions agree with TRBD1. Trimming removed 0 bases from V and 5 bases from J; junction bases left unmatched: 4. CDR1 LGHNA and CDR2 YSLEER come from the germline V gene. CDR3 length: 15 amino acids. The CDR3 reads CASSQEYGTGYGYTF. Here the CDR3 DNA reads TGCGCCAGCAGCCAAGAGTATGGGACAGGGTATGGCTACACCTTC.

Points on this clone: This specimen includes other DNA sequences encoding the same CDR3. The chain has TRBV5-1 and TRBJ2-5, with a weak D call TRBD1 (5 bases). Trimming took off 0 bases at V and 2 bases at J, with 5 bases between the two ends. This CDR3 has 13 residues. Germline V lookup: CDR1 SGHRS, CDR2 YFSETQ. The CDR3 DNA is TGCGCCAGCAGCTTGGAGGGGCAAGAGACCCAGTACTTC. It translates to CASSLEGQETQYF.

This chain uses TRBV5-1 with TRBJ2-7; D possibly corresponds to TRBD1 (6 bases). The length of the CDR3 is 11 residues. The V end lost 5 bases, the J end lost 3 bases, and 6 bases lay between the germline ends. Germline V gene sequence: CDR1 SGHRS, CDR2 YFSETQ. The CDR3 DNA follows: TGCGCCAGCAGGGACAGCTACGAGCAGTACTTC. Its translation is CASRDSYEQYF.

The V and J genes are TRBV6-2 or TRBV6-3 and TRBJ1-1; D gene ambiguous. The germline V gene has CDR1 MNHEY and CDR2 SVGEGT. The ends were cut back, 1 base at V and 1 base at J, with 10 bases in the middle. This CDR3 has 15 amino acids. In DNA, the CDR3 is TGTGCCAGCAGTTACTTGGGGAAGGGGAACACTGAAGCTTTCTTT. Amino acid sequence: CASSYLGKGNTEAFF.

The rearrangement joins TRBV28 to TRBJ2-1, with TRBD1 identical over 7 bases. V dropped 2 bases and J dropped 0; count of bases not matched to a gene: 7. Germline V lookup: CDR1 MDHEN, CDR2 SYDVKM. CDR3 length equals 17 residues. CDR3 protein: CASSLHRGQSSYNEQFF. CDR3 DNA: TGTGCCAGCAGTTTACACAGGGGCCAGAGCTCCTACAATGAGCAGTTCTTC.

This clone was found a few times. This rearrangement joins TRBV7-2 to TRBJ2-3; 9 bases map to TRBD2. Trimming cost V 6 bases and J 2 bases; bases outside gene matches: 9. From germline, CDR1 is SGHTA and CDR2 FQGNSA. The CDR3 totals 16 residues. The CDR3 DNA reads TGTGCCAGCAGTAAACGCGGGGGGGGCACCACAGATACGCAGTATTTT. Translating it yields CASSKRGGGTTDTQYF.

The J gene is TRBJ2-3, the V gene TRBV5-8, with D tentatively TRBD1 or TRBD2 (5 bases each). Germline CDR1 SGHTS, CDR2 YDEGEE. V was pared by 0 bases and J by 7 bases, with 9 bases between. The CDR3 contains 13 residues. CDR3 DNA sequence: TGTGCCAGCAGCTTGGGGGGGAAGAATACGCAGTATTTT. Its translation: CASSLGGKNTQYF.

The rearrangement joins TRBV3-1 (or the pseudogene TRBV3-2) to TRBJ2-3; the match to TRBD2 covers 8 bases. This CDR3 contains 18 residues. Germline V gene data show CDR1 as LGHDT and CDR2 as YNNKEL (reference sequence). Trimming at V came to 4 bases and at J to 2 bases, leaving 14 bases not matched to a gene. The CDR3 sequence is CASSPRYPSGFLTDTQYF. CDR3 nucleotide sequence: TGTGCCAGCAGCCCCCGATATCCTAGCGGGTTTCTCACAGATACGCAGTATTTT.

The gene calls are TRBV28 and TRBJ1-6; no clear D. This CDR3 contains 16 residues. Trimming pared 3 bases from V and 5 bases from J, leaving 14 bases between. Germline loops: CDR1 MDHEN, CDR2 SYDVKM. In DNA form, the CDR3 reads TGTGCCAGCAGTTTCCTGATCGGCCGAGATAATTCACCCCTCCACTTT. As protein: CASSFLIGRDNSPLHF.

The chain employs TRBV10-2 and TRBJ1-1; D uncertain. Germline V gene data show CDR1 as WSHSY and CDR2 as SAAADI. This CDR3 has 14 amino acids. Deletions cut 0 bases from V and 3 bases from J, with 8 bases between. The CDR3: CASSESGKHTEAFF. DNA for the CDR3: TGCGCCAGCAGTGAGTCAGGCAAACACACTGAAGCTTTCTTT.

The chain has TRBV28 and TRBJ1-5; maybe TRBD1 (5 bases). CDR1 is MDHEN, CDR2 SYDVKM, per germline. The V gene lost 8 bases and the J gene lost 0 bases, with 14 bases spanning the gap. The CDR3 consists of 15 residues. The CDR3 is CASGGDLYSNQPQHF. The CDR3 coding sequence is TGTGCCAGCGGGGGAGACCTTTATAGCAATCAGCCCCAGCATTTT.

V usage is TRBV7-2 and J usage is TRBJ1-6; 11 bases agree with TRBD1. The CDR3 extends over 17 amino acids. Germline lookup yields CDR1 SGHTA and CDR2 FQGNSA. The ends lost 5 bases at V and 9 bases at J; junction bases unmatched: 12. CDR3 amino acids: CASSGGRGTGGSSPLHF. CDR3 DNA sequence: TGTGCCAGCAGCGGCGGCCGGGGGACAGGGGGGAGTTCACCCCTCCACTTT.

This clone came up a few times. The chain recombines TRBV6-5 with TRBJ2-1; the match to TRBD2 covers 9 bases. J lost 10 bases, V lost 7 bases, and 8 bases had no gene match. The CDR3 has 13 amino acids. The V gene's germline CDR1 is MNHEY and CDR2 SVGAGI. The CDR3 reads CASTPGSGREQFF. In nucleotides, the CDR3 is TGTGCCAGCACCCCGGGTAGCGGGAGAGAGCAGTTCTTC.

The chain has TRBV30 and TRBJ2-1; D is unresolved. The germline V gene has CDR1 GTSNPN and CDR2 SVGIG (reference sequence). V gave up 3 bases and J gave up 0 bases, with 6 bases separating them. There are 13 residues in the CDR3. CDR3 in amino acids: CAWSRSSYNEQFF. The CDR3 nucleotides are TGTGCCTGGAGCAGGAGCTCCTACAATGAGCAGTTCTTC.

V and J are TRBV5-1 and TRBJ2-3; maybe TRBD2 (7 bases). The CDR3 length is 15 residues. Looked up from germline, CDR1 is SGHRS and CDR2 is YFSETQ. With 3 bases removed from V and 4 bases from J, the gap between germline ends came to 15 bases. The chain's CDR3 is CASSSLQGGADTQYF. For the CDR3, the DNA is TGCGCCAGCAGCTCCCTACAGGGAGGGGCAGATACGCAGTATTTT.

The rearrangement uses TRBV7-2 and TRBJ2-7; perhaps TRBD2 as D (6 bases). The CDR3 length is 15 residues. From germline, CDR1 is SGHTA and CDR2 FQGNSA. V gave up 5 bases and J gave up 2 bases, with 16 bases separating them. CDR3 DNA: TGTGCCAGCAGCCAGAGTGCTAGCGAACCCTACGAGCAGTACTTC. Its translation: CASSQSASEPYEQYF.